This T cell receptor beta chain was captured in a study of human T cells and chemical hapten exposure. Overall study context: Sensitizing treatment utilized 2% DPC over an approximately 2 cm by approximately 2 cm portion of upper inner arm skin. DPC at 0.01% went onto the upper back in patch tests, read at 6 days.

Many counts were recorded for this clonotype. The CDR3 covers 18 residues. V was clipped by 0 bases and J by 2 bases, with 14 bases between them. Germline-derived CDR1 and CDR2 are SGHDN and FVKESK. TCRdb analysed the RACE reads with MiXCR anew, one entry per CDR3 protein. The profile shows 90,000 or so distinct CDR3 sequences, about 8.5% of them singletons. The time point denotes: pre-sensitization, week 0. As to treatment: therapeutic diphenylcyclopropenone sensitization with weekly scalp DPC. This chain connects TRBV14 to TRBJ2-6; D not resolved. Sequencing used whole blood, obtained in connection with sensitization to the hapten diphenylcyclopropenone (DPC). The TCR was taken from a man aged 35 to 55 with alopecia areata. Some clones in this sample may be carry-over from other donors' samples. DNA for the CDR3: TGTGCCAGCAGCCAAGATCTTTTAGCCAGTACTGGGGCCAACGTCCTGACTTTC. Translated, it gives CASSQDLLASTGANVLTF. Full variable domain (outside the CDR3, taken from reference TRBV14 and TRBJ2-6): EAGVTQFPSHSVIEKGQTVTLRCDPISGHDNLYWYRRVMGKEIKFLLHFVKESKQDESGMPNNRFLAERTGGTYSTLKVQPAELEDSGVYFCASSQDLLASTGANVLTFGAGSRLTVL.